The 31 T cell receptor beta chains below all came from one sample that was sequenced in a study of T-cell reconstitution after alpha-beta-depleted transplantation in children. Using unique molecular identifiers, the investigators prepared the TCRbeta library. A single record per CDR3 protein comes from TCRdb applying MiXCR to the PCR reads. The sample carries about 470,000 distinct CDR3 sequences, around two fifths recorded once. This specimen was PBMCs, taken before TCRalphabeta/CD19-depleted stem cell transplant. Receptors originate from a girl aged 2 to 9 with aplastic anemia, due to receive a stem cell transplant.

This clonotype was counted a few times. The gene calls are TRBV4-1 and TRBJ2-1, with 10 nucleotides matching TRBD2. CDR1 and CDR2 from the germline V gene are MGHRA and YSYEKL. The CDR3 is made up of 16 amino acids. J lost 4 bases, V lost 8 bases, and 11 bases had no gene match. CDR3 in amino acids: CASHPQAGGSYNEQFF. The CDR3 DNA is TGCGCCAGCCACCCCCAAGCGGGAGGGTCATACAATGAGCAGTTCTTC.

V and J are TRBV5-4 and TRBJ2-5; 8 nucleotides line up with TRBD2. Germline V CDR1 and CDR2: SGHNT, YYREEE (reference sequence). This CDR3 is 14 amino acids long. Germline trimming cut 2 bases from V and 4 bases from J; bases unmatched to any gene: 4. This chain's CDR3 is CASSFGRGRETQYF. DNA for the CDR3: TGTGCCAGCAGCTTCGGGAGGGGCCGAGAGACCCAGTACTTC.

The V and J genes are TRBV5-1 and TRBJ2-3, with 8 bases identical to TRBD2. Per the germline V gene, CDR1 is SGHRS and CDR2 is YFSETQ. This CDR3 spans 16 amino acids. V lost 5 bases to trimming and J lost 4 bases; unmatched junction nucleotides: 12. CDR3 sequence: CASSLSRTSRADTQYF. The CDR3, as DNA: TGCGCCAGCAGTCTCTCTCGGACTAGCAGAGCAGATACGCAGTATTTT.

This clonotype showed up just a few times. This chain uses TRBV6-2 or TRBV6-3 with TRBJ2-1; D may correspond to TRBD1 or TRBD2 (5 bases each). The germline V and J ends were trimmed by 2 bases and 5 bases, with 16 bases remaining between them. This CDR3 has 16 residues. Germline CDR1 is MNHEY and CDR2 is SVGEGT. Here the CDR3 reads CASSYHVGVVDNEQFF. CDR3 bases: TGTGCCAGCAGTTACCACGTGGGGGTAGTGGACAATGAGCAGTTCTTC.

CDR3 sequence reads: CASSTGHRYGYTF. The CDR3 DNA sequence: TGTGCCAGTAGTACGGGACATCGCTATGGCTACACCTTC. The rearrangement joins TRBV19 to TRBJ1-2; a possible D gene is TRBD1 (6 bases). CDR3 length: 13 amino acids. Looked up from germline, CDR1 is LNHDA and CDR2 is SQIVND (reference sequence). The germline V and J ends were trimmed by 4 bases and 4 bases, with 10 bases remaining between them.

This clonotype was recorded many times. The V and J genes are TRBV19 and TRBJ2-1; a possible D gene is TRBD2 (5 bases). CDR3 length equals 15 residues. Germline V gene lookup returns CDR1 LNHDA and CDR2 SQIVND (reference sequence). Trimming took 9 bases from V and 3 from J, leaving 18 bases between them. The CDR3 here is CASALKAVFYNEQFF. Here the CDR3 DNA reads TGTGCCAGCGCATTAAAAGCGGTGTTCTACAATGAGCAGTTCTTC.

This clonotype was picked up many times. The chain uses TRBV18 and TRBJ1-2; TRBD1 matches 8 bases. V gave up 9 bases and J gave up 8 bases; unmatched junction bases: 17. Germline V gene sequence: CDR1 KGHSH, CDR2 LQKENI. The CDR3 loop spans 15 amino acids. The CDR3 here is CASRGSGQEKGGYTF. CDR3 sequence (DNA): TGTGCCAGTAGGGGATCGGGACAGGAGAAGGGCGGCTACACCTTC.

In this sample, this clonotype turned up many times. This rearrangement joins TRBV29-1 to TRBJ2-6; D might be TRBD1 (6 bases). The CDR3 runs to 16 residues. Trimming removed 6 bases from V and 0 bases from J, with 15 bases in between. Germline lookup yields CDR1 SQVTM and CDR2 ANQGSEA. The CDR3, as DNA: TGCAGCGTCGGGACATACGACTCCTCTGGGGCCAACGTCCTGACTTTC. This translates into CSVGTYDSSGANVLTF.

The chain joins TRBV30 to TRBJ2-6; D unclear. This CDR3 region has 13 residues. The V end was cut by 4 bases, the J end by 4 bases, with 8 bases between. The germline V gene encodes CDR1 GTSNPN and CDR2 SVGIG (reference sequence). The CDR3: CAWTVVGANVLTF. The DNA of the CDR3 is TGTGCCTGGACGGTGGTCGGGGCCAACGTCCTGACTTTC.

CDR3 sequence: CASLGLAGLTRYF. The CDR3 DNA is TGTGCCAGCCTCGGACTAGCGGGCCTTACAAGGTACTTC. The chain carries TRBV28 and TRBJ2-7, with 11 bases that match TRBD2. The CDR3 loop spans 13 amino acids. Germline CDR1 reads MDHEN; CDR2 reads SYDVKM. V was clipped by 8 bases and J by 12 bases; unmatched bases: 12.

The chain is built from TRBV5-1 and TRBJ2-5; 10 positions agree with TRBD1. Per germline, CDR1 SGHRS and CDR2 YFSETQ. The V and J ends lost 4 bases and 2 bases, in that order; junction bases with no gene match: 5. The length of the CDR3 is 15 residues. In DNA, the CDR3 is TGCGCCAGCAGCGGATGGACAGGGGGTCAAGAGACCCAGTACTTC. Its protein product is CASSGWTGGQETQYF.

As concerns this clonotype: Being one base from a much bigger clone, this may be a read error. V gene TRBV7-9 combines with J gene TRBJ2-7, with 10 bases aligning to TRBD1. Losses at the gene ends were 10 bases for V and 2 bases for J; bases not matched to a gene: 11. This CDR3 is 15 amino acids long. The germline V gene has CDR1 SEHNR and CDR2 FQNEAQ (reference sequence). The CDR3 here is CAIDLRTGGTYEQYF. The DNA of the CDR3 is TGTGCCATCGATCTTCGGACAGGGGGTACCTACGAGCAGTACTTC.

The chain couples TRBV28 to TRBJ1-1; D call uncertain. Germline lookup yields CDR1 MDHEN and CDR2 SYDVKM. This CDR3 has 10 amino acids. Between the trimmed V and J ends, which lost 10 bases and 5 bases, there was a span of 8 bases. Here the CDR3 DNA reads TGTGCCATCGGGAGGACTGAAGCTTTCTTT. Translation: CAIGRTEAFF. Together with reference TRBV28 and TRBJ1-1, the CDR3 gives the full variable domain: DVKVTQSSRYLVKRTGEKVFLECVQDMDHENMFWYRQDPGLGLRLIYFSYDVKMKEKGDIPEGYSVSREKKERFSLILESASTNQTSMYLCAIGRTEAFFGQGTRLTVV.

This clonotype was counted a few times. The V call is TRBV20-1, the J call TRBJ1-5; a possible D gene is TRBD1 (6 bases). Germline V gene data show CDR1 as DFQATT and CDR2 as SNEGSKA (reference sequence). Trimming cost V 1 base and J 5 bases, with 12 bases left between them. The length of the CDR3 is 14 residues. For the CDR3, the DNA is TGCAGTGCTAGAGGGCCAGGGGAGGATCAGCCCCAGCATTTT. Residues: CSARGPGEDQPQHF.

This clonotype was observed a handful of times. This rearrangement joins TRBV4-2 to TRBJ2-3; 9 nucleotides match TRBD2. V dropped 0 bases and J dropped 6; count of bases not matched to a gene: 7. CDR1 LGHNA and CDR2 YNFKEQ come from the germline V gene. CDR3 length: 16 amino acids. The CDR3 DNA reads TGTGCCAGCAGCCAAGATTGGGCTAGCGGGGAGGATACGCAGTATTTT. The encoded protein is CASSQDWASGEDTQYF.

There are a few counts of this clonotype. The chain combines TRBV5-6 with TRBJ1-4; D might be TRBD1 (5 bases). The CDR3 runs to 16 residues. Trimming pared 4 bases from V and 6 bases from J, leaving 19 bases between. Germline CDR1 and CDR2: SGHDT and YYEEEE. The CDR3 is CASSLGGVRLDEKLFF. As DNA, the CDR3 is TGTGCCAGCAGCCTTGGAGGGGTCCGGTTAGATGAAAAACTGTTTTTT.

This clonotype was seen repeatedly, ten times or more. The chain combines TRBV11-1 with TRBJ2-3, with D possibly being TRBD2 (7 bases). Germline V gene lookup returns CDR1 SGHAT and CDR2 FQDESV (reference sequence). The CDR3 is 14 residues long. V was shortened by 8 bases and J by 5 bases, with 17 bases between the two germline ends. CDR3 sequence (DNA): TGTGCCAGCCTGGGAGGGGGGAAGGGAGATACGCAGTATTTT. Translated: CASLGGGKGDTQYF.

The rearrangement links TRBV7-9 to TRBJ1-1; 11 nucleotides align to TRBD1. Germline CDR1 and CDR2: SEHNR and FQNEAQ (reference sequence). CDR3 length equals 16 residues. J lost 4 bases, V lost 3 bases, and 7 bases had no gene match. The CDR3 loop is CASSFGTGGKITEAFF. The CDR3 bases are TGTGCCAGCAGCTTCGGGACAGGGGGAAAAATCACTGAAGCTTTCTTT.

This CDR3 reads CASSEPSRDHSDTQYF. CDR3 bases: TGTGCCAGCTCAGAACCGTCCCGGGACCATTCCGATACGCAGTATTTT. The J gene is TRBJ2-3, the V gene TRBV18; D is possibly TRBD1 or TRBD2 (5 bases each). The germline V gene encodes CDR1 KGHSH and CDR2 LQKENI. V lost 5 bases and J 6 bases, leaving 21 bases between the germline ends. The CDR3 is 16 amino acids. Combining the CDR3 with reference TRBV18 and TRBJ2-3 gives the whole variable domain NAGVMQNPRHLVRRRGQEARLRCSPMKGHSHVYWYRQLPEEGLKFMVYLQKENIIDESGMPKERFSAEFPKEGPSILRIQQVVRGDSAAYFCASSEPSRDHSDTQYFGPGTRLTVL.

Only one count was recorded for this clonotype. This chain connects TRBV29-1 to TRBJ2-5; 9 bases fit TRBD1. V shed 6 bases, J shed 5 bases, and the junction held 10 bases outside the gene matches. Germline CDR1 and CDR2: SQVTM and ANQGSEA. The CDR3 runs to 14 residues. For the CDR3, the DNA is TGCAGCGTGCGGGACAGGGTGCGTGTGGAGACCCAGTACTTC. Its translation is CSVRDRVRVETQYF.

V and J are TRBV28 and TRBJ1-2, with D perhaps matching TRBD1 (6 bases). CDR1 is MDHEN and CDR2 is SYDVKM in the germline V gene. The length of the CDR3 is 14 residues. The V end was cut by 2 bases, the J end by 3 bases, with 10 bases between. CDR3: CASSLAGQHYGYTF. In nucleotides, the CDR3 is TGTGCCAGCAGTTTAGCGGGACAACACTATGGCTACACCTTC.

This CDR3 is CSAREYSLQETQYF. The CDR3 DNA is TGCAGTGCTAGAGAATACAGCCTCCAAGAGACCCAGTACTTC. The V and J genes are TRBV20-1 and TRBJ2-5; D is uncertain. This CDR3 is built from 14 residues. V shed 0 bases and J shed 1 base, with 9 bases lying between them. Germline V gene sequence: CDR1 DFQATT, CDR2 SNEGSKA (reference sequence).

This rearrangement joins TRBV5-4 to TRBJ2-2, with D perhaps matching TRBD2 (7 bases). Trimming shortened V by 0 bases and J by 4 bases, and 10 bases separated the two germline ends. The germline V gene encodes CDR1 SGHNT and CDR2 YYREEE (reference sequence). The CDR3 totals 15 residues. CDR3 nucleotide sequence: TGTGCCAGCAGCTTGGTCGGGGGGCCCACCGGGGAGCTGTTTTTT. Translating gives CASSLVGGPTGELFF.

The CDR3 coding sequence is TGTGCCAGCAGCCAAGGGTTGGCTAGTATATCGGATACGCAGTATTTT. The encoded protein is CASSQGLASISDTQYF. This chain joins TRBV3-1 and TRBJ2-3; no clear D. The CDR3 totals 16 residues. CDR1 and CDR2 from the germline V gene are LGHDT and YNNKEL (reference sequence). The V and J ends lost 1 base and 6 bases respectively, with 17 bases between them.

The chain carries TRBV30 and TRBJ1-1; D possibly corresponds to TRBD1 (5 bases). Trimming shortened V by 5 bases and J by 5 bases, and 12 bases separated the two germline ends. Germline V lookup: CDR1 GTSNPN, CDR2 SVGIG (reference sequence). The CDR3 length is 12 residues. CDR3 nucleotides: TGTGCCTGGGACACAGGAAGAACTGAAGCTTTCTTT. Translating gives CAWDTGRTEAFF.

This clonotype was detected ten times or more. The chain links TRBV6-5 to TRBJ2-1; D is unresolved. Trimming stripped 2 bases from V and 4 bases from J, with 12 bases between. The CDR3 runs to 15 residues. The germline V gene encodes CDR1 MNHEY and CDR2 SVGAGI. The CDR3 region is CASSYGSFGYNEQFF. The DNA of the CDR3 is TGTGCCAGCAGTTACGGTAGCTTCGGTTACAATGAGCAGTTCTTC.

The J gene is TRBJ2-1, the V gene TRBV20-1; TRBD2 aligns across 7 bases. Germline V gene sequence: CDR1 DFQATT, CDR2 SNEGSKA (reference sequence). The CDR3 length is 15 residues. V shed 5 bases and J 0 bases; nucleotides not matched to a gene: 7. CDR3 bases: TGCAGTGCTTGGACTAGGGAAAGCTCCTACAATGAGCAGTTCTTC. Its protein is CSAWTRESSYNEQFF.

Concerning this clonotype: An end of the junction differs from the germline gene, which may be a read error. J is TRBJ2-7 and V is TRBV20-1; 8 positions agree with TRBD2. The CDR3 runs 17 residues. Germline V CDR1 and CDR2: DFQATT, SNEGSKA (reference sequence). CDR3 loop: CSARDLRSGSSSYEQYF. CDR3 coding DNA: TGCAGCGCTAGAGATCTTCGGAGCGGGAGTAGCTCCTACGAGCAGTACTTC.

J is TRBJ2-3 and V is TRBV15; no clear D gene. The CDR3 is 14 residues long. The V and J ends lost 3 bases and 1 base respectively, with 8 bases between them. The germline gives CDR1 LNHNV, CDR2 YYDKDF (reference sequence). CDR3 nucleotides: TGTGCCACCAGCAGTTCCCGGGGCACAGATACGCAGTATTTT. Translation: CATSSSRGTDTQYF.

This clonotype is a singleton in its sample. Germline and junction disagree at one end, which may indicate a read error. V gene TRBV6-5 combines with J gene TRBJ2-2; maybe TRBD2 (5 bases). Per germline, CDR1 MNHEY and CDR2 SVGAGI. CDR3 length: 14 residues. CDR3 protein: CASSYAGNTGVLFF. The CDR3 nucleotides are TGTGCCAGTAGTTATGCTGGGAACACCGGGGTGCTGTTTTTT.

This clonotype was seen once. CDR3 DNA sequence: TGCAGCGTTGAGGCGGACTACACAGATACGCAGTATTTT. As protein: CSVEADYTDTQYF. The genes are TRBV29-1 and TRBJ2-3; TRBD2 is a possible D gene (6 bases). The length of the CDR3 is 13 residues. Trimming took off 3 bases at V and 2 bases at J, with 9 bases between the two ends. Per the germline V gene, CDR1 is SQVTM and CDR2 is ANQGSEA.